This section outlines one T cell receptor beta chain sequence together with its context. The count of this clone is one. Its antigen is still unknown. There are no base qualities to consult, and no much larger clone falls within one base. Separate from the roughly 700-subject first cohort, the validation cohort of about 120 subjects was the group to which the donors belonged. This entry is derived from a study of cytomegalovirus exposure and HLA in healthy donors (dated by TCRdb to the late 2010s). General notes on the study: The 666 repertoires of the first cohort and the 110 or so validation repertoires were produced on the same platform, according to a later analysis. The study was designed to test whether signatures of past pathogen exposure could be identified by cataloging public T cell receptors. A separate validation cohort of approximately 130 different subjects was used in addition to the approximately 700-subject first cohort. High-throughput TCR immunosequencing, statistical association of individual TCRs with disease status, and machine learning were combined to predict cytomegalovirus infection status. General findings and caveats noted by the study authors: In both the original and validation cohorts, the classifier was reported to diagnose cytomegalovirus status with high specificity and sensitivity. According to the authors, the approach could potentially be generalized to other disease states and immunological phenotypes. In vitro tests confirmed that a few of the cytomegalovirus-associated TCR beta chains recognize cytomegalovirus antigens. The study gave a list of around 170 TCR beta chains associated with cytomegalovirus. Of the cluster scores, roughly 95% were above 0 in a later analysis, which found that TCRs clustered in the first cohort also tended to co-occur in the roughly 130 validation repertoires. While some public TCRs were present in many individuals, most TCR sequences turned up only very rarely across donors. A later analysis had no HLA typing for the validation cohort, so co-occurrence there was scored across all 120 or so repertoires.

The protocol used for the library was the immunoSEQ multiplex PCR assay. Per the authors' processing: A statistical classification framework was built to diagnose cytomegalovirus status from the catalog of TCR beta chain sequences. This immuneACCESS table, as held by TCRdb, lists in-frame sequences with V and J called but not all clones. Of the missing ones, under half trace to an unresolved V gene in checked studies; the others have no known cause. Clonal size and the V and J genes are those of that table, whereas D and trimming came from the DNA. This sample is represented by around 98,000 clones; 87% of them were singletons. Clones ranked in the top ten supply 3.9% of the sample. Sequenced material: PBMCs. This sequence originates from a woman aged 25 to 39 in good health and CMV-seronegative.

The CDR3 reads as follows: CASSQQLAGASSGELFF. The DNA reads as follows: TGTGCCAGCAGCCAACAACTAGCGGGGGCGTCGTCCGGGGAGCTGTTTTTT. The rearrangement joined TRBV4-2 to TRBJ2-2, with 11 central nucleotides matching TRBD2. CDR1 LGHNA and CDR2 YNFKEQ were looked up in the germline V gene. Taken from cysteine to phenylalanine, the CDR3 has 17 residues. Only the CDR3 portion is preserved as DNA: 51 bases, with reading frame beginning at the first base. Relative to germline, V is missing 2 bases and J is missing 6 bases, with 8 bases of the junction outside any gene match.